The present T cell receptor beta chain was sequenced within a study of T cell repertoires in cytomegalovirus infection. Study background: It was the public TCR beta signatures that indicated both CMV infection and matching HLA type.

For this clonotype: Its target is not known.

Findings of the study overall: The ex vivo response showed dominance by HLA-C-restricted CMV-specific TCR beta clonotypes.

Via MiXCR, TCRdb re-called the reads, giving one row per CDR3 protein. The sample contains about a million distinct CDR3 sequences, approximately 33% of which appear only once. Per germline, CDR1 WSHSY and CDR2 SAAADI. The ends were cut back, 2 bases at V and 5 bases at J, with 6 bases in the middle. This CDR3 contains 12 residues. The TCR originated in a human donor in good health (CMV status not recorded). Some clones in this sample may be carry-over from other donors' samples. The sample in question was cultured CD8+ T cells from PBMCs, obtained from culture after CMV antigen stimulation. V and J are TRBV10-2 and TRBJ1-2; D uncertain. CDR3 region: CASSEGKYGYTF. The CDR3 DNA reads TGCGCCAGCAGTGAGGGGAAATATGGCTACACCTTC.